Listed here is a single T cell receptor beta chain. This clone was counted only a few times. Its specific antigen is unknown. Nothing much larger sits one base from this clone, and base qualities are not available. In total, roughly 710 healthy bone marrow donors made up the cohort. At the time of sampling, all cohort members were nominally healthy, though unrecorded immune exposures were likely present. The donor was CMV seropositive and belonged to the group of 250 to 300 seropositive cohort members. Each donor provided a peripheral blood sample, and peripheral blood mononuclear cells were used for TCR beta sequencing. The Qiagen DNeasy Blood Extraction Kit was used to extract genomic DNA from the blood cell samples. Receptors were amplified or captured by the immunoSEQ multiplex PCR assay. For the multiplex PCR, a mixture combining 60 forward primers for TCR Vbeta segments and 13 reverse primers for TCR Jbeta segments was used. A multiplex PCR assay on genomic DNA amplified the CDR3 region of rearranged TCR beta genes. On the Illumina HiSeq System, the amplified TCR beta libraries were sequenced as 87-base-pair reads. The study's processing was this. Across the roughly 700 repertoires, a later analysis counted tens of millions of unique TCR beta chains, roughly 11 million of which were shared by at least two donors. Raw reads were error-corrected and collapsed into unique sequences by a nearest-neighbor algorithm in which closely related sequences were merged to remove PCR and sequencing errors. Alignment of CDR3 sequences to IMGT reference sequences was used to assign V, D and J gene segments. For a sequence to be retained, a match of at least six nucleotides to both a V gene segment and a J gene segment was required. Rearrangements were classified as productive when the CDR3 lacked stop codons and remained in frame with V and J, and all other rearrangements were classified as non-productive. Following IMGT convention, CDR3 was defined as the stretch from the second conserved V-encoded cysteine to the conserved J-encoded phenylalanine. The earlier analysis of some 550 of the donors excluded any sequence lacking an unambiguous match to a single V gene segment. In an earlier analysis of some 590 of the donors, a V segment was called functional when productive rearrangements were above 56.7%, and segregating when the standard deviation between donors exceeded 5%. A statistical classification framework was developed to diagnose cytomegalovirus status using the catalog of TCR beta chain sequences. In a later analysis, TCR nucleotide sequences were compared against IMGT/GENE-DB human TR gene sequences so that V and J genes could be assigned. Using the TCRdist pipeline, a later analysis assigned CDR3 sequences along with most-parsimonious VDJ recombination scenarios. A later analysis defined each TCR beta chain by its CDR3 amino acid sequence plus V-gene family, and excluded reads lacking a unique V-gene family. As a way to deal with suspected cross-contamination and a sequencing artifact, a later analysis dropped hundreds of nucleotide sequences that were highly shared and had low generation probability. For each public chain, a later analysis derived a clonal expansion index from normalized ranks of inferred template counts within each repertoire. Generation probabilities in a later analysis came from a VDJ recombination model fitted to out-of-frame rearrangements, and those results were checked against IGoR. In a later analysis, TCR-TCR, TCR-HLA and TCR-CMV co-occurrence was scored with hypergeometric tests, and a repertoire-size bias correction was applied to TCR pairs. False discovery rates were estimated in a later analysis by permuting HLA or CMV assignments 20 times. In a later analysis, co-occurring TCRs were grouped with DBSCAN, and TCRdist sequence similarity was added when clustering was performed within HLA-allele-positive subsets. Repertoires with fewer than 30,000 or more than 120,000 public chains, plus five repertoires with anomalous nucleotide sharing, were excluded from co-occurrence clustering. TCRdb retrieved this table from immuneACCESS and kept in-frame rearrangements only. Not all clones are present; in checked studies, unresolved V genes account for under half, and no reason is known for the remainder. The V and J calls and clone size come from that table; D and trimming were worked out from the DNA. The sample has approximately 150,000 clones on record, roughly 80% of them singletons. Of the sample, about 11% falls within the top ten clones.

This sample was taken from a study of cytomegalovirus exposure and HLA in healthy donors (TCRdb year 2017). General notes on the study: In an earlier analysis of roughly 590 of the donors, around 290 Gb of sequence data and 100 million or so unique TCR beta sequences from about 180 million T cells were reported. An early release covering just under 650 HLA-typed donors comprised approximately 300 gigabases of sequencing data and some 79 million unique TCR sequences. Of the 300 to 400 genotyped donors, about 80% fell in the genetic ancestry cluster associated with self-reported Caucasian donors. The aim of the study was to test whether cataloging public T cell receptors could identify signatures of past pathogen exposure. The T cell repertoires of around 670 subjects were profiled by immunosequencing and related to cytomegalovirus serostatus. Along with the 666-subject first cohort, a separate validation cohort of 120 different subjects was used. To predict cytomegalovirus infection status, the study combined high-throughput TCR immunosequencing, statistical association of individual TCRs with disease status, and machine learning. A later analysis re-examined previously published TCR beta repertoires from over 500 donors and added high-resolution HLA genotyping to investigate patterns of TCR occurrence. Rather than using new phenotypic data, the later analysis identified candidate immune exposures from TCR beta sequences and from how often those sequences occurred across donors. An earlier analysis of approximately 500 of the donors applied high-throughput TCR beta sequencing to assess whether each TCR beta V gene segment acted as functional or pseudogenic. Donor age, sex, ethnicity and CMV serostatus were compiled alongside the repertoire data. A later genetic analysis used genome-wide SNP genotypes for about 65% of the roughly 670 donors, treating that subset as a discovery cohort. All discovery cohort repertoires had been generated using a single sequencing platform. HLA typing included class I and class II loci at four-digit resolution. Typing coverage varied by locus: roughly 629-640 donors for A, B, C, DRB1 and DQB1; more than 500 for DQA1; about 570 for DPA1; 450 to 480 for DPB1. Roughly 5 DR-DQ haplotypes were handled as single units for association and clustering because linkage in the cohort was strong. Among about 390 genotyped donors of the cohort, an average of approximately 240,000 unique TCR beta nucleotide sequences were sequenced per donor, about a sixth of them non-productive. Points the paper makes about the study in general: A later analysis associated about 16,000 TCR beta sequences with specific HLA alleles at a false discovery rate of 0.05. The presence/absence analyses assumed that sequencing depth was roughly uniform across donors, and that assumption may not be true. A later analysis found that TCR association rates varied across HLA loci, with DRB1 alleles showing the most associated TCRs and HLA-C alleles the fewest. The classifier was reported to diagnose cytomegalovirus status with high specificity and sensitivity in both the original cohort and the validation cohort. In vitro tests confirmed that a few of the cytomegalovirus-associated TCR beta chains recognize cytomegalovirus antigens. Because counts were too low, 15 or so rarely observed V segments, including chromosome 9 orphons, were excluded from the earlier analysis of 587 of the donors. It was suggested by the authors that the approach could potentially be generalized to other disease states and immunological phenotypes. When HLA alleles, especially DR and DQ, strongly co-occurred, attributing TCR associations to individual alleles was difficult. In the study, approximately 150 TCR beta chains were listed as associated with cytomegalovirus. According to a later analysis, parvovirus B19, influenza, CMV and Epstein-Barr virus appeared linked to several top co-occurrence clusters. CMV serostatus was the only immune exposure information available for the cohort. Because HLA typing was missing for some donors at each locus, association tests included only the typed subset. An association between a missense DCLRE1C variant and V-gene and J-gene trimming of TCR beta chains was found in a later genetic analysis and replicated in an independent cohort. A later genetic analysis reported fewer N-insertions in productive TCRs among donors in an Asian-associated ancestry cluster than the roughly 670-donor mean. A group of highly shared sequence variants was considered likely to be a technical artifact of the sequencing pipeline. Correlated functional status among segregating V segments might reflect linkage disequilibrium, but an unknown experimental factor could not be ruled out. In a later analysis, HLA-associated TCR beta chains were found to be more clonally expanded and to have lower generation probabilities than equally common non-associated chains. In this cohort, only TCR beta chains were sequenced, and detectable features were limited by the absence of alpha or paired-chain data. Most TCR sequences were observed very rarely across donors, whereas some public TCRs were present in many individuals. Some IMGT-functional V segments, including TRBV6-2 and TRBV6-3, could not be told apart with the 87-base-pair reads, so those segments were excluded. An earlier analysis of roughly 570 of the donors showed that most TCR beta V segments appeared in productive rearrangements either about 87% or about 30% of the time, which broadly matched IMGT annotations. According to a later analysis, most CMV-associated TCR beta chains appeared to be HLA-restricted, and the HLA associations seemed to be driven largely by CMV exposure. A further reported finding was that TCR beta sequences accurately predicted the HLA-A and HLA-B alleles for most subjects in the first cohort.

The trim is 4 bases for V and 8 bases for J, with a gap of 14 bases between the germline ends. CDR3 length: 13 amino acids, cysteine to phenylalanine. The kept DNA is CDR3 alone, 39 bases in frame from the first base. Reading the germline V gene gives CDR1 MDHEN and CDR2 SYDVKM. The TCR originated in a man between 18 and 29 years old in good health and CMV-seropositive. This receptor chain uses TRBV28 and TRBJ1-2; the D gene lacks a confident call. The specimen sequenced was PBMCs. The sequenced DNA: TGTGCCAGCAGTTCCCCGGGAGACCAAGGCTACACCTTC. Protein translation: CASSSPGDQGYTF.